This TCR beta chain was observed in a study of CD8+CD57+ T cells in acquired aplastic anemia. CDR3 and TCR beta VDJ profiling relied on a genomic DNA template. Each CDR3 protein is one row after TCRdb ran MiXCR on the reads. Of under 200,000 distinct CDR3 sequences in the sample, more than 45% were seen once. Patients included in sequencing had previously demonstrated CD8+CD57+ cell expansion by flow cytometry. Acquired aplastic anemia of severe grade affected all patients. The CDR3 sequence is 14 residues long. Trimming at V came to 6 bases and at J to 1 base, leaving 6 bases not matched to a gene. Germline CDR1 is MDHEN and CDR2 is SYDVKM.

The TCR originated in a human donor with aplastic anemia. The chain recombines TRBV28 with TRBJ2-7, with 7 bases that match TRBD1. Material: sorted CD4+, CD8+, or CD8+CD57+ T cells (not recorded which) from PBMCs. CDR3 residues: CASRPGGQSYEQYF. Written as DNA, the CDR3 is TGTGCCAGCAGACCAGGGGGACAGTCCTACGAGCAGTACTTC.